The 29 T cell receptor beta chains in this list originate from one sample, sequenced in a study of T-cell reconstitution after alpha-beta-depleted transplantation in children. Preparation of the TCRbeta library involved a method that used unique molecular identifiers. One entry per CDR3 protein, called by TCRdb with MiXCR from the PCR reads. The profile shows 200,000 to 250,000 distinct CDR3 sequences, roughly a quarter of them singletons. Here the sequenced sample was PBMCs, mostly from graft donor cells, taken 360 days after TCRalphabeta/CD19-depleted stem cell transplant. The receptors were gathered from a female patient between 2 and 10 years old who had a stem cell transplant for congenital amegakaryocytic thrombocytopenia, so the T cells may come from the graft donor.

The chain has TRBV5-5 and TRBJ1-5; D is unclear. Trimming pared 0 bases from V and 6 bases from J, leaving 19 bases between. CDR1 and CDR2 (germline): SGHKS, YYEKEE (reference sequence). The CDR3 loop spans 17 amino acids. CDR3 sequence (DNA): TGTGCCAGCAGCTTGGATAGGCAAGTGAGTGCGGGTCAGCCCCAGCATTTT. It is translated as CASSLDRQVSAGQPQHF.

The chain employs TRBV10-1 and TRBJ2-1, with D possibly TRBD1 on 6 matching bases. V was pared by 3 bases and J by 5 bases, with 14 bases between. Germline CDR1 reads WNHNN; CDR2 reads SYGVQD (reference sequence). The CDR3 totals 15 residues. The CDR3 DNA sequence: TGCGCCAGCAGTGACGGTTCCCGACAGGACAATGAGCAGTTCTTC. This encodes CASSDGSRQDNEQFF.

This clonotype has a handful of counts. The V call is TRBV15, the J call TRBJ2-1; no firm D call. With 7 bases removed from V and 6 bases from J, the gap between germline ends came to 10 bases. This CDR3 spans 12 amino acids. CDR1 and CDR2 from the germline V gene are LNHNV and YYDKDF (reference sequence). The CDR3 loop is CATTNPSNEQFF. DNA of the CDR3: TGTGCCACCACCAACCCGAGCAATGAGCAGTTCTTC.

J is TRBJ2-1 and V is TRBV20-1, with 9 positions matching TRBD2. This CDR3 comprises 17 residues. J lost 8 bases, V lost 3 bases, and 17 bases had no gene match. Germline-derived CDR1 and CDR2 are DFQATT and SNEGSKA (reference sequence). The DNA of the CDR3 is TGCAGTGCTAGTGGGTCGCGGGAGGGCCCTACAATCTATGAGCAGTTCTTC. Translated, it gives CSASGSREGPTIYEQFF.

The CDR3 bases are TGCGCCAGCAGCCAAGGGTTTGCTGACTACGGAAACTCCAATGAGCAGTTCTTC. Translated: CASSQGFADYGNSNEQFF. The chain recombines TRBV4-1 with TRBJ2-1, with TRBD2 as a possible D gene (5 bases). The germline CDR1 and CDR2 sequences are MGHRA and YSYEKL. This CDR3 has 18 residues. V lost 1 base to trimming and J lost 6 bases, with 22 bases between them.

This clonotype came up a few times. In DNA form, the CDR3 reads TGTGCCAGCAGCTTAGCAGGGTTTGGAATCCGGCCCCAGCATTTT. This encodes CASSLAGFGIRPQHF. The J gene is TRBJ1-5, the V gene TRBV7-8, with unresolved D. Germline CDR1 is SGHVS and CDR2 is FQNEAQ. The CDR3 spans 15 residues. Trimming cost V 0 bases and J 9 bases, with 15 bases left between them.

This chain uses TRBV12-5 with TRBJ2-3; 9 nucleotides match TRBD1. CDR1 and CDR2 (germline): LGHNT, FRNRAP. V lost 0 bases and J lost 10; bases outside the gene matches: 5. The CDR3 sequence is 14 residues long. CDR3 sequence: CASGLVTGGGPQYF. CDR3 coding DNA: TGTGCTAGTGGTTTGGTAACAGGGGGCGGTCCGCAGTATTTT.

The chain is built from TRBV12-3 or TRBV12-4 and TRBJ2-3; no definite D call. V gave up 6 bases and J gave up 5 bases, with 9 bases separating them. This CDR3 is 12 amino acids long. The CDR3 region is CASSKVIDTQYF. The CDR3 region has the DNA TGTGCCAGCAGCAAAGTAATAGATACGCAGTATTTT.

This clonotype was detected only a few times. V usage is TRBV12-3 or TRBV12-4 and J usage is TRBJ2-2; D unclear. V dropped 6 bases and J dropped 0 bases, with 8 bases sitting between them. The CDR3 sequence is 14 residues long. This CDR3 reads CASRNEANTGELFF. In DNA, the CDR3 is TGTGCCAGCAGGAACGAAGCGAACACCGGGGAGCTGTTTTTT.

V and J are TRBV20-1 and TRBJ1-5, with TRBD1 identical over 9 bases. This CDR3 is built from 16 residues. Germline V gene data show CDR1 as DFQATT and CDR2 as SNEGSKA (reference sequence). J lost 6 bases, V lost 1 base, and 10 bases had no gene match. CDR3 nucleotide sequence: TGCAGTGCTAGAGTGTCGGGACAGGGTTTAATTCAGCCCCAGCATTTT. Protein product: CSARVSGQGLIQPQHF.

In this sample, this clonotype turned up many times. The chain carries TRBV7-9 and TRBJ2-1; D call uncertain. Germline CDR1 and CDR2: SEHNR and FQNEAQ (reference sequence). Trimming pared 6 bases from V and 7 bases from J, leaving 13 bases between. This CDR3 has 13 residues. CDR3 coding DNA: TGTGCCAGCAGTCTGGATGGGTCGAATGAGCAGTTCTTC. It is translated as CASSLDGSNEQFF. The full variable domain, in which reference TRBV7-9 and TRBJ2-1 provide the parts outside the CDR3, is DTGVSQNPRHKITKRGQNVTFRCDPISEHNRLYWYRQTLGQGPEFLTYFQNEAQLEKSRLLSDRFSAERPKGSFSTLEIQRTEQGDSAMYLCASSLDGSNEQFFGPGTRLTVL.

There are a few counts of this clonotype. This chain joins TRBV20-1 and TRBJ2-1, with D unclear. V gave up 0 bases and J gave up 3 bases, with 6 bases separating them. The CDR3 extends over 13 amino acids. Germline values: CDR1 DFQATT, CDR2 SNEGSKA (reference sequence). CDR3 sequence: CSAREGGYNEQFF. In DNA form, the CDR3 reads TGCAGTGCTAGAGAGGGCGGCTACAATGAGCAGTTCTTC.

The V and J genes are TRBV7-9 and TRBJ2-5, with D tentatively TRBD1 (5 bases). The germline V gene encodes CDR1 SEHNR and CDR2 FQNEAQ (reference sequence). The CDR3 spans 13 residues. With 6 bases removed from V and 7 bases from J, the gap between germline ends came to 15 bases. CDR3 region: CASRRTGLGTQYF. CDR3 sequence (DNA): TGTGCCAGCAGACGAACAGGCCTCGGGACCCAGTACTTC. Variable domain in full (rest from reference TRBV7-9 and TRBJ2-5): DTGVSQNPRHKITKRGQNVTFRCDPISEHNRLYWYRQTLGQGPEFLTYFQNEAQLEKSRLLSDRFSAERPKGSFSTLEIQRTEQGDSAMYLCASRRTGLGTQYFGPGTRLLVL.

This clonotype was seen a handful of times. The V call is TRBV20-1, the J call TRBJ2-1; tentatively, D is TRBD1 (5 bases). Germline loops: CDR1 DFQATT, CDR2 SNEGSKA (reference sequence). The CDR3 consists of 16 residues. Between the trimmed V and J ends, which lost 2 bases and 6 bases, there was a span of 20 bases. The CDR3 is CSARIDSFPSANEQFF. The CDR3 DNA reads TGCAGTGCTAGAATAGACAGTTTCCCCTCGGCCAATGAGCAGTTCTTC.

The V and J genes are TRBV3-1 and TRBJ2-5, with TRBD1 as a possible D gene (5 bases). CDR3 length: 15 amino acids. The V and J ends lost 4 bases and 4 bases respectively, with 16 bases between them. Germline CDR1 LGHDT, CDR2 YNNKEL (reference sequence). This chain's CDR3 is CASSRDPWGRETQYF. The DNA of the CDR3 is TGTGCCAGCAGCCGGGATCCATGGGGCCGAGAGACCCAGTACTTC.

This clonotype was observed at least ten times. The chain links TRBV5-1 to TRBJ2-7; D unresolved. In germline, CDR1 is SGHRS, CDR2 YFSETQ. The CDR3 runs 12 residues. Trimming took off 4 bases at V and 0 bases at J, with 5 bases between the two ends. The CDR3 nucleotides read TGCGCCAGCAGCGACACCTCCTACGAGCAGTACTTC. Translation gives CASSDTSYEQYF.

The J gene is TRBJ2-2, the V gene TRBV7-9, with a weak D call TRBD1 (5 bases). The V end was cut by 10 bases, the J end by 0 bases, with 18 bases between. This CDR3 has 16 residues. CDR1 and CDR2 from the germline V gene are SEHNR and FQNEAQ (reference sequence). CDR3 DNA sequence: TGTGCCACCCGAGCGTGGGGCTCCACGAACACCGGGGAGCTGTTTTTT. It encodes CATRAWGSTNTGELFF.

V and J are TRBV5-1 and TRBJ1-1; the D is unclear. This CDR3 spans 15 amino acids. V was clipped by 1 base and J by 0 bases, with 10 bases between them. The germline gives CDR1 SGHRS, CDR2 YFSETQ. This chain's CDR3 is CASSLSPGMNTEAFF. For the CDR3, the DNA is TGCGCCAGCAGCTTGTCCCCGGGGATGAACACTGAAGCTTTCTTT.

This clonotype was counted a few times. DNA of the CDR3: TGTGCCAGCAGCCTGGACAGGCCAGATACGCAGTATTTT. It yields the protein CASSLDRPDTQYF. V is TRBV7-9 and J is TRBJ2-3; 7 nucleotides line up with TRBD1. Trimming removed 5 bases from V and 4 bases from J; junction bases left unmatched: 3. In germline, CDR1 is SEHNR, CDR2 FQNEAQ (reference sequence). CDR3 length equals 13 residues.

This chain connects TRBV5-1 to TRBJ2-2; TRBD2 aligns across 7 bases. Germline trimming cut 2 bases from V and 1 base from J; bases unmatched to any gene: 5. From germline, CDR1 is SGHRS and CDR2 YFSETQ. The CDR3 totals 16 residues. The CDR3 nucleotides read TGCGCCAGCAGCTTAAATAGCGGGTGGAACACCGGGGAGCTGTTTTTT. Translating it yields CASSLNSGWNTGELFF. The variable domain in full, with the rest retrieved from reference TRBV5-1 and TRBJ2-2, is KAGVTQTPRYLIKTRGQQVTLSCSPISGHRSVSWYQQTPGQGLQFLFEYFSETQRNKGNFPGRFSGRQFSNSRSEMNVSTLELGDSALYLCASSLNSGWNTGELFFGEGSRLTVL.

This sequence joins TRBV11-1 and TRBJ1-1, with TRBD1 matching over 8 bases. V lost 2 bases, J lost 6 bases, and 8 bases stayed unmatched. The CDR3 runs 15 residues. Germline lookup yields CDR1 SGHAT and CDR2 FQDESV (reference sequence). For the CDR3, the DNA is TGTGCCAGCAGCTTAAATGGACAGGGATTATCTGAAGCTTTCTTT. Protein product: CASSLNGQGLSEAFF.

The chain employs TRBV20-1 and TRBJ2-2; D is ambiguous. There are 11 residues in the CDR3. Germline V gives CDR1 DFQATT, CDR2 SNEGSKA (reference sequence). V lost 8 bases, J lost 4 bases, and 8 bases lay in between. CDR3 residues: CSPSSTGELFF. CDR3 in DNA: TGCAGTCCGTCGAGCACCGGGGAGCTGTTTTTT.

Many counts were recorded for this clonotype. Here the CDR3 reads CSGAPATDTQYF. CDR3 DNA: TGCAGCGGGGCGCCAGCCACAGATACGCAGTATTTT. V and J are TRBV29-1 and TRBJ2-3; D unresolved. Looked up from germline, CDR1 is SQVTM and CDR2 is ANQGSEA. The CDR3 spans 12 residues. V lost 7 bases and J 2 bases, leaving 10 bases between the germline ends.

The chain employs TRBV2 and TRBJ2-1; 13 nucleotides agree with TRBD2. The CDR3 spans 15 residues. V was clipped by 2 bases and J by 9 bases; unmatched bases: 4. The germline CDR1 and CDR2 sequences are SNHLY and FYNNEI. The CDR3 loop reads CASSETSGGVREQFF. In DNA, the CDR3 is TGTGCCAGCAGTGAAACTAGCGGGGGGGTTCGTGAGCAGTTCTTC.

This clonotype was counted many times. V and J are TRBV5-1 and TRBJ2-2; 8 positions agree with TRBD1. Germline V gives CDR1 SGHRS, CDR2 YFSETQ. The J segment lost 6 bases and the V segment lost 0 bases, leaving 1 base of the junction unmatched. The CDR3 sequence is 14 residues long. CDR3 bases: TGCGCCAGCAGCTTGGGGACAGGGTCCGGGGAGCTGTTTTTT. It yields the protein CASSLGTGSGELFF.

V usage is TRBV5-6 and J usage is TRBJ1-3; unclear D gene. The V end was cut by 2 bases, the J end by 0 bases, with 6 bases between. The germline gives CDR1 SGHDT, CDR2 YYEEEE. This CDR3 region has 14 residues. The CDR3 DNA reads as TGTGCCAGCAGCTTTGGCCACTCTGGAAACACCATATATTTT. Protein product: CASSFGHSGNTIYF.

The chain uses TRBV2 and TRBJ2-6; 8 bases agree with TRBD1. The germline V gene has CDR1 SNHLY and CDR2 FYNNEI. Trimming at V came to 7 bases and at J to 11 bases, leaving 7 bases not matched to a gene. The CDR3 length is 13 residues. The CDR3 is CASTGGLDDVLTF. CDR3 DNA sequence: TGTGCCAGCACAGGGGGCCTCGACGACGTCCTGACTTTC.

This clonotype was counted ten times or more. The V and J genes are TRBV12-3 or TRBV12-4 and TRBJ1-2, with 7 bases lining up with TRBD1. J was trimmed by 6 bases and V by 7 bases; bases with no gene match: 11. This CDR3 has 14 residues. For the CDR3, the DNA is TGTGCCAGCACCCTGACAGGGCGGATCGATGGCTACACCTTC. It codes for CASTLTGRIDGYTF.

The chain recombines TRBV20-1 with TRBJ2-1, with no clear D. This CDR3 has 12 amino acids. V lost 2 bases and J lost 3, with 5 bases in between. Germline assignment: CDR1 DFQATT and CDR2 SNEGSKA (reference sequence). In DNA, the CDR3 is TGCAGTGCTAGAATGATCTACAATGAGCAGTTCTTC. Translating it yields CSARMIYNEQFF.